A single sample is the source of the 10 T cell receptor beta chains below, sequenced in a study of T cells in localized non-small cell lung cancer. Generated by immunoSEQ multiplex PCR, the TCRdb table keeps only in-frame clones and is missing some. The sample lists 55,000 to 80,000 clones, 84% seen once, with around an eighth in the top ten. Sequencing was performed on peripheral blood, taken before any cancer treatment. All receptors derive from a female donor over 55 with stage I lung adenocarcinoma.

This clone was recorded only once. The chain employs TRBV5-1 and TRBJ2-2; 11 nucleotides align to TRBD2. CDR1 is SGHRS and CDR2 is YFSETQ in the germline V gene. J was trimmed by 4 bases and V by 4 bases; bases with no gene match: 6. This CDR3 has 16 amino acids. The CDR3 loop reads CASSILAGVTTGELFF. CDR3 DNA sequence: TGCGCCAGCAGCATACTAGCGGGAGTTACCACCGGGGAGCTGTTTTTT.

The V gene is TRBV7-9, the J gene TRBJ2-2; D perhaps matches TRBD1 (5 bases). Trimming removed 8 bases from V and 3 bases from J, with 19 bases in between. The CDR3 has 16 residues. Germline values: CDR1 SEHNR, CDR2 FQNEAQ (reference sequence). CDR3 nucleotides: TGTGCCAGCGTAAATCGCAGGTCCAGGGACACCGGGGAGCTGTTTTTT. Translating it yields CASVNRRSRDTGELFF.

The CDR3 is CASSAGTGSYTEAFF. The CDR3 region has the DNA TGTGCCAGCAGCGCCGGGACAGGGTCGTACACTGAAGCTTTCTTT. The chain employs TRBV9 and TRBJ1-1; 9 nucleotides align to TRBD1. With 3 bases clipped from V and 3 bases from J, the junction kept 6 bases outside the gene matches. The germline gives CDR1 SGDLS, CDR2 YYNGEE. The CDR3 sequence is 15 residues long.

The chain links TRBV27 to TRBJ1-2; TRBD1 agrees at 7 bases. V gave up 3 bases and J gave up 5 bases; unmatched junction bases: 9. Germline V gene sequence: CDR1 MNHEY, CDR2 SMNVEV (reference sequence). The CDR3 consists of 15 residues. CDR3 loop: CASSLYTGDRYGYTF. The CDR3 DNA reads TGTGCCAGCAGTTTGTATACAGGGGATAGGTATGGCTACACCTTC.

The V gene is TRBV11-3, the J gene TRBJ1-4; no clear D. V lost 5 bases to trimming and J lost 8 bases, with 6 bases between them. Germline V gives CDR1 SGHNT, CDR2 YENEEA. This CDR3 contains 11 residues. CDR3 loop: CASSHKEKLFF. The CDR3 DNA is TGTGCCAGCAGCCACAAGGAAAAACTGTTTTTT.

The chain has TRBV19 and TRBJ2-1; 11 bases fit TRBD1. Trimming took 10 bases from V and 7 from J; bases not matched to a gene: 9. Germline CDR1 and CDR2: LNHDA and SQIVND (reference sequence). This CDR3 comprises 14 residues. DNA for the CDR3: TGTGCCACTTTGCGGACAGGGGGCCGAAATGAGCAGTTCTTC. It specifies CATLRTGGRNEQFF.

This clone was recorded a few times. Additional DNA sequences in this sample encode the identical CDR3. This chain links TRBV11-3 with TRBJ2-3; weak D call: TRBD1 (5 bases). From germline, CDR1 is SGHNT and CDR2 YENEEA. The V end was cut by 3 bases, the J end by 0 bases, with 7 bases between. The length of the CDR3 is 14 residues. The CDR3 DNA reads TGTGCCAGCAGCTTGACAGCTAGCACAGATACGCAGTATTTT. Its translation: CASSLTASTDTQYF.

The chain employs TRBV27 and TRBJ2-3; 7 bases map to TRBD2. CDR1 is MNHEY and CDR2 is SMNVEV in the germline V gene (reference sequence). The length of the CDR3 is 11 residues. Germline trimming cut 5 bases from V and 10 bases from J; bases unmatched to any gene: 3. Here the CDR3 reads CASSGGRAQYF. CDR3 nucleotides: TGTGCCAGCAGTGGGGGGAGGGCGCAGTATTTT.

A note on this clone: Additional DNA sequences in this sample encode the identical CDR3. The V call is TRBV18, the J call TRBJ2-7; tentatively, D is TRBD1 (5 bases). Germline CDR1 reads KGHSH; CDR2 reads LQKENI. There are 13 residues in the CDR3. V was shortened by 3 bases and J by 4 bases, with 10 bases between the two germline ends. DNA for the CDR3: TGTGCCAGCTCACCGCCAGGGTCGTACGAGCAGTACTTC. Translating it yields CASSPPGSYEQYF.

This CDR3 is CATSRDNPPGGQGRKLFF. The CDR3 DNA reads as TGTGCCACCAGCAGAGATAACCCCCCCGGTGGGCAGGGCAGAAAACTGTTTTTT. The chain employs TRBV15 and TRBJ1-4; D perhaps matches TRBD1 (5 bases). Germline values: CDR1 LNHNV, CDR2 YYDKDF (reference sequence). V lost 0 bases, J lost 10 bases, and 24 bases lay in between. The CDR3 contains 18 residues.